The sample holds one count of the clone carrying this TCR beta chain. Trimming took 6 bases from V and 0 from J; bases not matched to a gene: 5. The V gene's germline CDR1 is SNHLY and CDR2 FYNNEI. This CDR3 comprises 15 residues. This specimen comes from a study of shared clonotypes between healthy human individuals. Donors were healthy HIV-negative adults without recently reported acute infections or vaccinations. Repertoires were generated with immunoSEQ multiplex PCR, while TCRdb's copy carries only in-frame clones and drops some. The table lists 550,000 to 700,000 clones, 55% to 85% of them singletons.

The source material was memory CD4+ T cells sorted from blood. Stated subset: CD45RA-negative fraction. The receptor's source is a woman in her 30s in good health. The chain is built from TRBV2 and TRBJ2-1; 7 nucleotides match TRBD2. The CDR3 DNA follows: TGTGCCAGCAGCTTGCGGGAGAGCTCCTACAATGAGCAGTTCTTC. Amino acids: CASSLRESSYNEQFF.